This TCR beta chain derives from a study of CD8 T cells in Susac syndrome. The study, taken as a whole, reports: Clonal expansion was present among Susac CD8+ cells. This expansion reached its peak in TEMRA cells and in active patients.

RNA in amounts of roughly 0.5 to 1 ug was reverse transcribed with random hexamers. The authors amplified TCR beta CDR3 across 54 Vbeta and 13 Jbeta using immunoSEQ multiplex PCR. TCRdb independently ran MiXCR on the immunoSEQ multiplex PCR reads; one entry per CDR3 protein. The sample yields 75,000 to 95,000 distinct CDR3 sequences, about 95% seen once. On this clonotype itself: Its target is unknown.

The CDR3 consists of 15 residues. The germline V gene encodes CDR1 SGHRS and CDR2 YFSETQ. With 4 bases removed from V and 3 bases from J, the gap between germline ends came to 13 bases. Peripheral blood CD8+ and CD4+ T cells were profiled by TCR beta sequencing. This rearrangement joins TRBV5-1 to TRBJ1-4; D is possibly TRBD1 (5 bases). Input material: CD8+ T cells from PBMCs. The TCR comes from a human donor with Susac syndrome. The CDR3 bases are TGCGCCAGCAGCGAGTACCGGGACCCTAATGAAAAACTGTTTTTT. The encoded protein is CASSEYRDPNEKLFF. The full variable domain, in which reference TRBV5-1 and TRBJ1-4 provide the parts outside the CDR3, is KAGVTQTPRYLIKTRGQQVTLSCSPISGHRSVSWYQQTPGQGLQFLFEYFSETQRNKGNFPGRFSGRQFSNSRSEMNVSTLELGDSALYLCASSEYRDPNEKLFFGSGTQLSVL.